A selection of T cell receptor beta chains follows, all from one sample in a study of OX40 agonist ivuxolimab in advanced cancers. Some clones are missing from TCRdb's copy, which holds only in-frame ones; the method was immunoSEQ multiplex PCR. The sample lists fewer than 30,000 clones; 75% to 90% were seen once. The specimen was CD4+ or CD8+ T cells sorted from blood, collected in a trial of the OX40 agonist ivuxolimab. The receptor set was obtained from an adult with an advanced solid tumor such as melanoma, head and neck, liver or kidney cancer. CDR3s include the opening cysteine and the closing phenylalanine or tryptophan. The order of the fields is V gene, J gene, D gene, clone size, CDR3 protein, CDR3 DNA. A D gene is named only where the DNA matches it firmly. Part of the rows lack a size; the others show once, few, many or a class for expanded clones.

TRBV23-1,TRBJ2-7,.,.,CASTFQETKSYEQYF,TGCGCCAGCACCTTTCAGGAGACAAAGTCCTACGAGCAGTACTTC
TRBV28,TRBJ1-2,TRBD1,.,CASSPGQGGGYTF,TGTGCCAGCAGTCCGGGACAGGGGGGTGGCTACACCTTC
TRBV5-4,TRBJ1-4,.,.,CASSSVGDAEKLFF,TGTGCCAGCAGCTCTGTGGGGGACGCGGAAAAACTGTTTTTT
TRBV5-5,TRBJ2-3,.,.,CASSLVSASLLQDTQYF,TGTGCCAGCAGCTTGGTATCGGCTAGCCTTCTTCAGGATACGCAGTATTTT
TRBV5-4,TRBJ2-5,.,.,CASSLGLEETQYF,TGTGCCAGCAGCCTAGGACTCGAAGAGACCCAGTACTTC
TRBV7-3,TRBJ1-2,TRBD1,.,CASSLDRIDGYTF,TGTGCCAGCAGCCTGGACAGGATCGATGGCTACACCTTC
TRBV27,TRBJ2-3,TRBD2,.,CASSFIAGTSTDTQYF,TGTGCCAGCAGTTTCATAGCGGGGACGAGCACAGATACGCAGTATTTT
TRBV5-1,TRBJ2-7,.,.,CASSLGQGGYEQYF,TGCGCCAGCAGCTTGGGACAGGGAGGCTACGAGCAGTACTTC
TRBV5-1,TRBJ2-5,.,.,CASSLGAGSGETQYF,TGCGCCAGCAGCTTGGGGGCGGGATCGGGGGAGACCCAGTACTTC
TRBV10-1,TRBJ1-6,TRBD1,.,CASSEGQGRSPLHF,TGCGCCAGCAGTGAAGGACAGGGAAGGTCACCCCTCCACTTT
TRBV4-2,TRBJ1-1,.,few,CASSRTGGNTEAFF,TGTGCCAGCAGCCGGACGGGCGGGAACACTGAAGCTTTCTTT
TRBV5-5,TRBJ2-7,.,.,CASSPGQTLQQYF,TGTGCCAGCAGCCCAGGACAGACTCTTCAGCAGTACTTC
TRBV10-3,TRBJ1-2,.,.,CAITRTDSPGGYTF,TGTGCCATCACCAGGACGGACTCCCCGGGGGGCTACACCTTC
TRBV4-3,TRBJ1-5,.,.,CASSQTPGGNQPQHF,TGCGCCAGCAGCCAGACCCCAGGGGGCAATCAGCCCCAGCATTTT
TRBV5-4,TRBJ2-3,.,.,CASSSSPGLGSDTQYF,TGTGCCAGCAGCTCCTCCCCGGGCCTGGGGTCAGATACGCAGTATTTT
TRBV11-3,TRBJ2-1,.,.,CASSTKAYNEQFF,TGTGCCAGCAGTACTAAAGCCTACAATGAGCAGTTCTTC
TRBV15,TRBJ1-3,.,.,CATKNPSSGNTIYF,TGTGCCACCAAAAACCCAAGCTCTGGAAACACCATATATTTT
TRBV19,TRBJ2-3,.,.,CASSTAGSSTDTQYF,TGTGCCAGTAGTACCGCAGGGTCTAGCACAGATACGCAGTATTTT
TRBV6-1,TRBJ1-4,.,once,CASSIYGGYPFF,TGTGCCAGCAGCATCTACGGAGGGTATCCGTTTTTT
TRBV5-1,TRBJ2-5,.,.,CASSALYQETQYF,TGCGCCAGCAGCGCCCTGTACCAAGAGACCCAGTACTTC
TRBV9,TRBJ2-7,TRBD1,.,CASSVGRTGGPREQYF,TGTGCCAGCAGCGTAGGTAGGACAGGGGGTCCCCGGGAGCAGTACTTC
TRBV14,TRBJ1-1,.,.,CASSQDRRDTEAFF,TGTGCCAGCAGCCAAGACCGGCGGGACACTGAAGCTTTCTTT
TRBV30,TRBJ1-5,TRBD1,.,CAWSPWTGGVYSNQPQHF,TGTGCCTGGAGTCCATGGACAGGGGGCGTCTATAGCAATCAGCCCCAGCATTTT
TRBV5-1,TRBJ2-2,.,.,CASSEFRAGELFF,TGCGCCAGCAGCGAATTCAGGGCCGGGGAGCTGTTTTTT
TRBV7-3,TRBJ2-3,.,once,CASSLQWGSTDTQYF,TGTGCCAGCAGCTTACAGTGGGGCAGCACAGATACGCAGTATTTT
TRBV10-1,TRBJ1-3,.,.,CASSESVGNTIYF,TGCGCCAGCAGTGAGTCCGTTGGAAACACCATATATTTT
TRBV5-1,TRBJ2-1,.,.,CASSLVGGTNNEQFF,TGCGCCAGCAGCTTGGTTGGCGGGACCAACAATGAGCAGTTCTTC
TRBV5-1,TRBJ2-5,TRBD2,.,CASSRTSALYQETQYF,TGCGCCAGCAGTCGAACTAGCGCCTTGTACCAAGAGACCCAGTACTTC
TRBV9,TRBJ2-5,.,.,CASSATEQETQYF,TGTGCCAGCAGCGCGACAGAACAAGAGACCCAGTACTTC